This T cell receptor beta chain originates from a study of post-analysis software for immune sequencing data. TCR beta libraries were prepared from cDNA with unique molecular identifiers. From the PCR reads, TCRdb called clonotypes with MiXCR, one entry per CDR3 protein. The sample has roughly 620,000 distinct CDR3 sequences, 40% to 50% seen once. Notes on this clonotype: Its antigen remains unknown.

Findings and caveats of the study: Multiple sclerosis patients had significantly lower normalized Chao1 diversity than controls.

Sample: blood. The source of this sequence is a girl between 10 and 17 years old with multiple sclerosis.

CDR3 in amino acids: CASRLEYRILSREPSSGANVLTF. CDR3 DNA: TGCGCCAGCAGATTAGAGTACAGGATCCTCAGTAGGGAACCATCTTCTGGGGCCAACGTCCTGACTTTC. The V call is TRBV5-1, the J call TRBJ2-6; tentative D call: TRBD1 (5 bases). This CDR3 contains 23 residues. The ends were cut back, 5 bases at V and 1 base at J, with 34 bases in the middle. The V gene's germline CDR1 is SGHRS and CDR2 YFSETQ.